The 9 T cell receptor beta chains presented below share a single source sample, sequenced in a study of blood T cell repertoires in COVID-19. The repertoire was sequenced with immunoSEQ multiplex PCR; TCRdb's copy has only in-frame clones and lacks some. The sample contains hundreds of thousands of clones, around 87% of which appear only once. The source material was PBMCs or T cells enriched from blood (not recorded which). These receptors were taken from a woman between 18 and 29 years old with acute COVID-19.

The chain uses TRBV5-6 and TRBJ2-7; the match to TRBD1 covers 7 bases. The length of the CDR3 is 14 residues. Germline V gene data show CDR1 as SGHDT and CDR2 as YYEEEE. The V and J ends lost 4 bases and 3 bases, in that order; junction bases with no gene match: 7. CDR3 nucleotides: TGTGCCAGCAGCACGACAGGGAGCCGCTACGAGCAGTACTTC. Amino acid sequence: CASSTTGSRYEQYF.

The CDR3 protein is CASMDGQGTQETQYF. The CDR3 bases are TGTGCCAGCATGGACGGACAGGGGACCCAAGAGACCCAGTACTTC. The V call is TRBV27, the J call TRBJ2-5, with TRBD1 matching over 9 bases. The CDR3 has 15 amino acids. With V trimmed by 7 bases and J by 1 base, 7 bases remained unmatched. Germline V gene data show CDR1 as MNHEY and CDR2 as SMNVEV (reference sequence).

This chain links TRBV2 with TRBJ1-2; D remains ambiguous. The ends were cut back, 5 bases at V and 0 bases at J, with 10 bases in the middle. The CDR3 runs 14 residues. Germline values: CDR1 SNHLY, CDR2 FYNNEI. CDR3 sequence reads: CASSSTGANYGYTF. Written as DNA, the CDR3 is TGTGCCAGCAGTTCGACCGGAGCTAACTATGGCTACACCTTC.

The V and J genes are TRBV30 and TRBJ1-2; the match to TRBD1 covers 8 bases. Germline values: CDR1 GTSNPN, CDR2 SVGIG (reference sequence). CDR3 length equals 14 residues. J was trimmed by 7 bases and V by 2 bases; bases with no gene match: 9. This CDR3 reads CAWSTRGQGSGYTF. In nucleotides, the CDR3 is TGTGCCTGGAGTACAAGAGGACAGGGTTCTGGCTACACCTTC.

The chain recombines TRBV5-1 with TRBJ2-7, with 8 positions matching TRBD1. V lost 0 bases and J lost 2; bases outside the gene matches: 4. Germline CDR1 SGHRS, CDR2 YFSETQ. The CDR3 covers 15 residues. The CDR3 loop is CASSLGRQGTYEQYF. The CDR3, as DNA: TGCGCCAGCAGCTTGGGGCGACAGGGGACCTACGAGCAGTACTTC.

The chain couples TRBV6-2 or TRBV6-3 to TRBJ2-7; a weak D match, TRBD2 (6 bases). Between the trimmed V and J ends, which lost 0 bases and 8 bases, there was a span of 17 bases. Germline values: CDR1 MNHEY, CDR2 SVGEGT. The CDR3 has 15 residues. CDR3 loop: CASSYSGGVLVKQYF. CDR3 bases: TGTGCCAGCAGTTACTCCGGAGGGGTCCTGGTAAAGCAGTACTTC.

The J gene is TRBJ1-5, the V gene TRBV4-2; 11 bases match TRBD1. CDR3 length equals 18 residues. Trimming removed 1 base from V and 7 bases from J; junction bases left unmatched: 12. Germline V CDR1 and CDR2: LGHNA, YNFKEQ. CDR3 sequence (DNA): TGTGCCAGCAGCCAAGGTCCCGCCGGACAGGGGGCCGGGCAGCCCCAGCATTTT. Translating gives CASSQGPAGQGAGQPQHF.

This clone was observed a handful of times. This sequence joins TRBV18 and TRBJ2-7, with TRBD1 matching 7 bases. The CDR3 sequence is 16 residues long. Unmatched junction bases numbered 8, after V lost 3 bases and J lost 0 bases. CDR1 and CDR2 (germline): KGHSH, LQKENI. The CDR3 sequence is CASSPLQGLSSYEQYF. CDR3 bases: TGTGCCAGCTCACCGTTACAGGGGCTGAGCTCCTACGAGCAGTACTTC.

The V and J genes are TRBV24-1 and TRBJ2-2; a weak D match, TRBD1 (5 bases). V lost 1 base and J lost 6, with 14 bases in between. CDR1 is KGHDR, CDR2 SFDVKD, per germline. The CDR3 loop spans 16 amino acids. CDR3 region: CATSDFGQGYAGELFF. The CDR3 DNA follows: TGTGCCACCAGTGATTTTGGGCAGGGTTACGCCGGGGAGCTGTTTTTT.